The clone carrying this T cell receptor beta chain was counted only a few times. What it binds is not known. This entry comes from a study of blood T cells in healthy people across ages. In the study overall: The template switching approach captured approximately one barcoded beta molecule for every two T cells.

Whole-study findings and limits: Higher naive T cell percentage went strongly together with higher TCR beta diversity.

The CDR3 has 16 residues. Looked up from germline, CDR1 is LGHDT and CDR2 is YNNKEL (reference sequence). Then a second PCR, running about 6 to 12 cycles, was carried out with a sample-barcoded 5' primer and a J-beta primer mix. Each cDNA molecule received a tag from a template-switch adaptor that had 12 random nucleotides. TCRdb re-analysed the 5' RACE reads in MiXCR, keeping a single row per CDR3 protein. This table has 1 million to 1.2 million distinct CDR3 sequences, around two fifths appearing once. V gene TRBV3-1 combines with J gene TRBJ2-7; 7 bases agree with TRBD2. Matching the DNA end better, TRBJ2-5 makes the J call doubtful. The TCR comes from a man aged 18 to 29 in good health. Sequencing was done on a sample of blood. The CDR3 sequence: CASKEERGSGVETQYF. The CDR3 nucleotides are TGTGCCAGCAAGGAGGAGCGGGGTTCAGGTGTAGAGACCCAGTACTTC.